Detailed here is one T cell receptor beta chain. Only in-frame clones appear in the TCRdb table, and some are missing; sequencing was by immunoSEQ multiplex PCR. This table holds roughly 240,000 clones, over 75% found once. The CDR3 spans 14 residues. V shed 6 bases, J shed 6 bases, and the junction held 7 bases outside the gene matches. In germline, CDR1 is ENHRY, CDR2 SYGVKD. The sample belongs to a study of blood T cell repertoires in COVID-19. At the level of the study: Italy, Spain and the United States were the sources of the convalescent and acute COVID-19 samples. Sources were T cells, B-cell-depleted T cells, or PBMCs; the material itself was cDNA or gDNA.

Sequenced input: peripheral blood. This sequence originates from a man aged 45 to 65 with COVID-19, enrolled during active disease. The rearrangement joins TRBV10-3 to TRBJ1-5; 8 nucleotides match TRBD1. The chain's CDR3 is CAISAGGPLQPQHF. The CDR3 DNA sequence: TGTGCCATCAGCGCAGGGGGCCCTCTTCAGCCCCAGCATTTT.